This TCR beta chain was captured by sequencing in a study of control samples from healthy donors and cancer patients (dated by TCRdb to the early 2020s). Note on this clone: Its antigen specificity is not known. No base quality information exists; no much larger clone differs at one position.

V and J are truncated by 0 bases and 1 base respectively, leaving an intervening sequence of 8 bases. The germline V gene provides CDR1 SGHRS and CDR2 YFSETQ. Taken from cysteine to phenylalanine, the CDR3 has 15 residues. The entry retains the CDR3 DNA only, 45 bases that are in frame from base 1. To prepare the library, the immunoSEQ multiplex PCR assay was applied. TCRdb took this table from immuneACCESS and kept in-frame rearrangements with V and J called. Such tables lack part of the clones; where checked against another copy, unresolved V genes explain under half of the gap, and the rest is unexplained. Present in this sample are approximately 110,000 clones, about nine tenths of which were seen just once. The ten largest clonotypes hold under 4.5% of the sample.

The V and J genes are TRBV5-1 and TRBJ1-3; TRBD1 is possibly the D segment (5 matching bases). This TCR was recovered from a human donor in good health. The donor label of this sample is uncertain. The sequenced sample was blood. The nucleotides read TGCGCCAGCAGCTTGGCGGGGCAATCTGGAAACACCATATATTTT. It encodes CASSLAGQSGNTIYF.